The entry below describes one T cell receptor (beta chain). There are a few counts of this clonotype. Its antigen has not been determined. No clone much larger than this one lies a single base away; base qualities are absent. Libraries came from 5' RACE. Data came from an Illumina HiSeq 2500. A second PCR of roughly 7 to 12 cycles was run with a J-beta primer mix and a sample-barcoded 5' primer. A unique molecular identifier was introduced onto each TCR beta cDNA molecule by a template-switch 5' adaptor carrying 12 random nucleotides. Each sample yielded at least 3 million CDR3-containing paired-end reads. The Mint cDNA synthesis kit, primed by a TRBC-specific oligonucleotide, was used to synthesize first-strand cDNA from all RNA. All cDNA was treated with uracil-DNA glycosylase and then went through a first 18-cycle PCR with the universal primers M1SS and BC2_uni_R. The authors processed their data as follows. For normalization, 1 million high-quality reads were randomly selected from each sample, with every read carrying a distinct molecular identifier. Instead of being binned into consensus sequences, reads that shared molecular identifiers were thrown out. MiTCR, run with a Q25 quality threshold and the strictest error-elimination algorithm, handled CDR3 identification, clonotype clustering and error correction. Lower-bound total TCR beta diversity was estimated with a nonparametric unseen species model using Euler transformation. The public reads were quality trimmed at Q25 with fastp and then assembled into clones with MiXCR by TCRdb, keeping productive beta chains. Each entry merges the rows of one CDR3 protein and shows their most common DNA and genes. V and J calls and clone size were set by TCRdb, not the authors. Here the sample has roughly 2 million distinct CDR3 sequences; just under 50% occur a single time. Approximately 2.1% of the sample is held by the ten biggest clonotypes.

The 35 to 40 donors, aged roughly 6 to 100 years, were systemically healthy Caucasian individuals from Russia. About 9.1 milliliters of peripheral blood were collected from each donor into EDTA-treated Vacutainer tubes. Ficoll-Paque density-gradient centrifugation was used to isolate PBMCs, with at least 7 million obtained per sample. Total RNA was extracted from PBMCs with Trizol reagent, with at least 5 micrograms obtained per sample. Naive CD45RAhigh/CD27high T cell percentages were measured by flow cytometry on a PBMC aliquot from every donor. These data are taken from a study of blood T cells in healthy people across ages (dated by TCRdb to between 2014 and 2016). In the study overall: Template switching captured roughly one uniquely barcoded TCR beta cDNA molecule per two T cells in model experiments. Age-related changes in TCR beta repertoire diversity were measured in the study by deep sequencing normalized with unique cDNA molecular identifiers. Donors were grouped into four age groups: young (average roughly 15 years), middle-aged (39), aged (around 60) and long-lived (around 80). To avoid experimental bias, donors of different ages were randomly spread across the sequencing lanes. For two donors (one aged 18 to 30 and one aged 80 or older), the study analyzed two additional independent replicas of 1 million unique cDNA reads from the same blood draw. The full study reports these points: Compared with the aged group, more naive CD4+ T cells, fewer expanded clones and increased TCR diversity were shown by the long-lived group, suggesting age selection. As age increased, observed TCR beta diversity per million T cells dropped in a roughly linear way, and a significant reduction was already evident by age 40. Bulk unsorted PBMC profiling prevented conclusive comparison of naive and antigen-experienced compartments. There was a strong correlation between observed TCR beta diversity and the percentage of naive T cells measured by flow cytometry. Donor CMV infection status was unknown, potentially confounding age-related changes in expanded clonotypes. Total diversity estimates from one million sequenced T cells were considered lower bounds and underestimates.

V and J are truncated by 11 bases and 3 bases respectively, leaving an intervening sequence of 11 bases. Inclusive of the bounding cysteine and phenylalanine, the CDR3 is 11 residues long. Left in the record is the CDR3 DNA by itself, 33 bases read in frame from the first base. According to the germline V gene, CDR1 reads MGHDK and CDR2 reads SYGVNS. What was sequenced was blood. The TCR sequence derives from a woman in her thirties or forties in good health. The rearranged segments are TRBV25-1 and TRBJ2-7; the D gene is perhaps TRBD1, on 6 matching bases. The DNA sequence reads TGTGCCTCGGGACAAATCTACGAGCAGTACTTC. Translated, it reads CASGQIYEQYF.